Following are 24 T cell receptor beta chains from one sample sequenced in a study of Tregs in tolerant kidney transplant recipients. The assay was immunoSEQ multiplex PCR, and TCRdb's table has in-frame clones only and misses some. The table lists 40,000 to 50,000 clones, about 89% of them singletons. Input material: Tregs from blood. Receptor source: a human donor in good health.

About this clone itself: At one boundary the junction diverges from the germline segment, which might be a read error. This chain joins TRBV4-2 and TRBJ2-1; the D gene is possibly TRBD2 (5 bases). Germline values: CDR1 LGHNA, CDR2 YNFKEQ. This CDR3 is 12 amino acids long. As DNA, the CDR3 is TGTGCCAGCGGCCACATAGCGAATGAGCAGTTCTTC. Its translation: CASGHIANEQFF.

The chain employs TRBV4-2 and TRBJ1-1; no definite D call. V was clipped by 1 base and J by 1 base, with 7 bases between them. This CDR3 has 14 amino acids. CDR1 is LGHNA and CDR2 is YNFKEQ in the germline V gene. CDR3 in amino acids: CASSQGGPNTEAFF. Written as DNA, the CDR3 is TGTGCCAGCAGCCAAGGAGGACCGAACACTGAAGCTTTCTTT.

The J gene is TRBJ1-2, the V gene TRBV7-8; no clear D gene. Trimming stripped 6 bases from V and 2 bases from J, with 16 bases between. Germline-derived CDR1 and CDR2 are SGHVS and FQNEAQ. This CDR3 spans 15 amino acids. CDR3 bases: TGTGCCAGCAGTCCGCAGCCGGAACCAAACTATGGCTACACCTTC. It is translated as CASSPQPEPNYGYTF.

This chain links TRBV7-9 with TRBJ2-2; possibly TRBD2 for D (6 bases). There are 14 residues in the CDR3. V dropped 10 bases and J dropped 6 bases, with 18 bases sitting between them. Germline V gene sequence: CDR1 SEHNR, CDR2 FQNEAQ (reference sequence). CDR3 in amino acids: CAKGDSASPGELFF. The DNA for the CDR3 is TGTGCCAAAGGGGACTCCGCAAGCCCCGGGGAGCTGTTTTTT.

The chain couples TRBV15 to TRBJ1-5; no clear D. The CDR3 length is 12 residues. Germline V gene sequence: CDR1 LNHNV, CDR2 YYDKDF (reference sequence). With 1 base removed from V and 6 bases from J, the gap between germline ends came to 4 bases. The CDR3 sequence: CATSRGRQPQHF. CDR3 coding DNA: TGTGCCACCAGCAGAGGGCGTCAGCCCCAGCATTTT. Full variable domain (rest looked up from reference TRBV15 and TRBJ1-5): DAMVIQNPRYQVTQFGKPVTLSCSQTLNHNVMYWYQQKSSQAPKLLFHYYDKDFNNEADTPDNFQSRRPNTSFCFLDIRSPGLGDTAMYLCATSRGRQPQHFGDGTRLSIL.

The chain joins TRBV19 to TRBJ1-5; perhaps TRBD1 as D (5 bases). Germline V gives CDR1 LNHDA, CDR2 SQIVND (reference sequence). Trimming left V 5 bases short and J 0 bases short, with 14 bases between. This CDR3 spans 16 amino acids. CDR3 protein: CASSRKGLLSNQPQHF. DNA for the CDR3: TGTGCCAGTAGTCGGAAGGGGCTCCTTAGCAATCAGCCCCAGCATTTT.

V is TRBV5-8 and J is TRBJ1-5; D uncertain. CDR1 and CDR2 (germline): SGHTS, YDEGEE. This CDR3 is 17 amino acids long. Trimming took 0 bases from V and 0 from J, leaving 13 bases between them. The CDR3 nucleotides are TGTGCCAGCAGCTTGGAATTCAACAGCTATAGCAATCAGCCCCAGCATTTT. Translated: CASSLEFNSYSNQPQHF.

The sample holds a few counts of this clone. CDR3 protein: CASSLGLGGEQYF. As DNA, the CDR3 is TGCGCCAGCAGCTTGGGGTTGGGAGGCGAGCAGTACTTC. This chain links TRBV5-1 with TRBJ2-7; a possible D gene is TRBD2 (6 bases). V lost 0 bases to trimming and J lost 6 bases, with 10 bases between them. The CDR3 runs 13 residues. Germline V CDR1 and CDR2: SGHRS, YFSETQ.

This chain joins TRBV15 and TRBJ1-2, with 9 bases identical to TRBD1. V gave up 1 base and J gave up 8 bases; unmatched junction bases: 2. The CDR3 has 13 amino acids. Germline V gene data show CDR1 as LNHNV and CDR2 as YYDKDF (reference sequence). Here the CDR3 DNA reads TGTGCCACCAGCAGAGCAACAGGGGGCGGCTACACCTTC. Protein sequence: CATSRATGGGYTF. The full variable domain, in which reference TRBV15 and TRBJ1-2 provide the parts outside the CDR3, is DAMVIQNPRYQVTQFGKPVTLSCSQTLNHNVMYWYQQKSSQAPKLLFHYYDKDFNNEADTPDNFQSRRPNTSFCFLDIRSPGLGDTAMYLCATSRATGGGYTFGSGTRLTVV.

This clone was counted a single time. This chain joins TRBV2 and TRBJ1-4; 10 bases fit TRBD1. Losses at the gene ends were 6 bases for V and 5 bases for J; bases not matched to a gene: 12. This CDR3 is built from 17 residues. Germline loops: CDR1 SNHLY, CDR2 FYNNEI. CDR3 sequence reads: CASSLDRGAGVNEKLFF. CDR3 coding DNA: TGTGCCAGCAGCCTGGACAGGGGGGCGGGAGTCAATGAAAAACTGTTTTTT.

The V call is TRBV5-1, the J call TRBJ1-2; D may be TRBD1 (6 bases). CDR3 length: 12 amino acids. The V gene lost 3 bases and the J gene lost 5 bases, with 8 bases spanning the gap. Germline lookup yields CDR1 SGHRS and CDR2 YFSETQ. The CDR3 DNA reads as TGCGCCAGCAGCTCGGGGGCTTATGGCTACACCTTC. Encoded protein: CASSSGAYGYTF.

This chain joins TRBV7-2 and TRBJ2-2; 8 positions agree with TRBD1. The CDR3 is made up of 14 amino acids. The V gene's germline CDR1 is SGHTA and CDR2 FQGNSA. With 3 bases clipped from V and 7 bases from J, the junction kept 4 bases outside the gene matches. In DNA, the CDR3 is TGTGCCAGCAGCTTTGGCAGGGGGCTCGGGGAGCTGTTTTTT. Protein product: CASSFGRGLGELFF.

The V and J genes are TRBV30 and TRBJ2-3; 10 bases fit TRBD2. The germline V gene encodes CDR1 GTSNPN and CDR2 SVGIG (reference sequence). This CDR3 is 14 amino acids long. V shed 6 bases, J shed 1 base, and the junction held 4 bases outside the gene matches. The CDR3: CACTGTSGTDTQYF. CDR3 nucleotides: TGTGCCTGCACCGGGACTAGCGGCACAGATACGCAGTATTTT.

The chain has TRBV11-2 and TRBJ1-3; D is unresolved. CDR3 length: 16 amino acids. The ends were cut back, 5 bases at V and 0 bases at J, with 14 bases in the middle. Germline V gene sequence: CDR1 SGHAT, CDR2 FQNNGV. The DNA of the CDR3 is TGTGCCAGCAGCCCAACGTGGCGTATCTCTGGAAACACCATATATTTT. It codes for CASSPTWRISGNTIYF.

The V gene is TRBV9, the J gene TRBJ2-3, with D possibly TRBD2 on 7 matching bases. With 0 bases removed from V and 2 bases from J, the gap between germline ends came to 13 bases. From germline, CDR1 is SGDLS and CDR2 YYNGEE. CDR3 length equals 16 residues. CDR3 sequence: CASSVAGGGATDTQYF. The CDR3 nucleotides are TGTGCCAGCAGCGTAGCTGGCGGGGGCGCCACAGATACGCAGTATTTT. Using reference TRBV9 and TRBJ2-3 for the parts outside the CDR3, the full variable domain is DSGVTQTPKHLITATGQRVTLRCSPRSGDLSVYWYQQSLDQGLQFLIQYYNGEERAKGNILERFSAQQFPDLHSELNLSSLELGDSALYFCASSVAGGGATDTQYFGPGTRLTVL.

CDR3: CASKISGRAYNEQFF. In DNA form, the CDR3 reads TGTGCCAGTAAAATTAGCGGGAGAGCCTACAATGAGCAGTTCTTC. The genes are TRBV19 and TRBJ2-1, with 9 bases that match TRBD2. CDR1 and CDR2 from the germline V gene are LNHDA and SQIVND (reference sequence). V lost 7 bases and J lost 2; bases outside the gene matches: 6. The CDR3 contains 15 residues.

The J gene is TRBJ1-1, the V gene TRBV6-5; maybe TRBD1 (5 bases). This CDR3 has 15 amino acids. Germline lookup yields CDR1 MNHEY and CDR2 SVGAGI. The V gene lost 6 bases and the J gene lost 2 bases, with 16 bases spanning the gap. The DNA for the CDR3 is TGTGCCAGCAGCCCCGGGGGAGGGGTTAACACTGAAGCTTTCTTT. Translating it yields CASSPGGGVNTEAFF.

The DNA for the CDR3 is TGTGCCAGTAGTATCGGACAGGGTCCCCTCCACTTT. The encoded protein is CASSIGQGPLHF. This rearrangement joins TRBV19 to TRBJ1-6, with 8 bases matching TRBD1. CDR3 length equals 12 residues. V gave up 3 bases and J gave up 13 bases; unmatched junction bases: 2. The germline gives CDR1 LNHDA, CDR2 SQIVND (reference sequence).

The rearrangement links TRBV7-8 to TRBJ1-1, with D uncertain. CDR3 length: 14 amino acids. Per germline, CDR1 SGHVS and CDR2 FQNEAQ. V lost 1 base to trimming and J lost 5 bases, with 11 bases between them. This CDR3 reads CASSLVPGRTEAFF. The CDR3 DNA is TGTGCCAGCAGCTTAGTCCCGGGAAGGACTGAAGCTTTCTTT.

The V call is TRBV9, the J call TRBJ1-1; 10 bases align to TRBD1. This CDR3 has 15 amino acids. J gave up 5 bases and V 3 bases, and 7 bases lay outside the gene matches. CDR1 SGDLS and CDR2 YYNGEE come from the germline V gene. CDR3 loop: CASSGRDRGGTEAFF. The CDR3 nucleotides read TGTGCCAGCAGCGGCCGGGACAGGGGAGGAACTGAAGCTTTCTTT.

The chain carries TRBV27 and TRBJ1-2, with D perhaps matching TRBD1 (5 bases). The ends were cut back, 7 bases at V and 8 bases at J, with 23 bases in the middle. The CDR3 spans 15 residues. CDR1 and CDR2 from the germline V gene are MNHEY and SMNVEV (reference sequence). The CDR3, as DNA: TGTGCCAGCACGCTCGCGGGAGGGGCTCCTATGGGCTACACCTTC. It specifies CASTLAGGAPMGYTF.

The CDR3 region has the DNA TGTGCCAGCAGTGAAGGTTTTTTGGGGACAAACTATGGCTACACCTTC. This codes for CASSEGFLGTNYGYTF. The chain couples TRBV6-1 to TRBJ1-2; tentatively, D is TRBD1 (6 bases). CDR3 length equals 16 residues. Germline CDR1 and CDR2: MNHNS and SASEGT. Trimming removed 1 base at V and 2 bases at J, with 14 bases between.

The CDR3, as DNA: TGTGCCAGCTCACCACGGCGAGGGAACACCGGGGAGCTGTTTTTT. Translation: CASSPRRGNTGELFF. The chain is built from TRBV18 and TRBJ2-2, with D hard to call. CDR1 KGHSH and CDR2 LQKENI come from the germline V gene. This CDR3 is 15 amino acids long. Trimming pared 1 base from V and 1 base from J, leaving 7 bases between.

The genes are TRBV5-8 and TRBJ2-7; D gene ambiguous. The V gene lost 5 bases and the J gene lost 2 bases, with 8 bases spanning the gap. Germline CDR1 and CDR2: SGHTS and YDEGEE. This CDR3 has 12 amino acids. The CDR3 loop is CASRGTPYEQYF. The DNA for the CDR3 is TGTGCCAGCAGAGGAACGCCCTACGAGCAGTACTTC.